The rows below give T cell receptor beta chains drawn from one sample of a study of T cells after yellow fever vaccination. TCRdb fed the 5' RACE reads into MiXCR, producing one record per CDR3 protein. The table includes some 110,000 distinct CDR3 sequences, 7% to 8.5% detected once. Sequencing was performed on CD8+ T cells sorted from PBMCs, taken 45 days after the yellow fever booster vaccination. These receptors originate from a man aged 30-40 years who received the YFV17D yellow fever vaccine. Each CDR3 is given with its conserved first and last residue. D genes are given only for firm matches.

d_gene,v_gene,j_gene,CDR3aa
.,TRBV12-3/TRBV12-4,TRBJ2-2,CASSPVGELFF
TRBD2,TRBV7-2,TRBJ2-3,CASSLPKTSGSVRYF
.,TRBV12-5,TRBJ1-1,CASGSEGRSEAFF
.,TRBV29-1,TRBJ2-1,CSVVLQGLLFF
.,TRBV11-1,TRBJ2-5,CASSYRDYQETQYF
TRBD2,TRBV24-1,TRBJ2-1,CATSDFGLAGYNEQFF
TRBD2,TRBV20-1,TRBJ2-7,CSAKTSATYEQYF
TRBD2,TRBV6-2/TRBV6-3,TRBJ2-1,CASVGEANPRPGGGSSYNEQFF
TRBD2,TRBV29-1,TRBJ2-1,CSVEDSLAGVEQFF
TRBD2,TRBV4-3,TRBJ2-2,CASSQDSSGSGRGELFF
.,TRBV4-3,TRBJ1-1,CASSQGDGNTEAFF
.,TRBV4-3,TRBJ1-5,CASSQGVLQPQHF
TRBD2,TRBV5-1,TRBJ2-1,CASSSEGTSGPYNEQFF
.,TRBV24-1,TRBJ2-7,CATSSVTGREQYF
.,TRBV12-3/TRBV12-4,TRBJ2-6,CASRDGANVLTF
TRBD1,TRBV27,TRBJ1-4,CASSPSQGGNEKLFF
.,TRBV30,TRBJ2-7,CAWSVGGLEQYF
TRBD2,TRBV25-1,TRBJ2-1,CASPHSVSGRAEVPIEQFF
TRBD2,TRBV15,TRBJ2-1,CATRNNPGLGHEQFF
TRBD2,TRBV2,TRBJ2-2,CASSEEAGIGELFF
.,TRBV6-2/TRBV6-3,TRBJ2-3,CACMWAGTDTQYF
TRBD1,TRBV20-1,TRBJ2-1,CSAPPAEAGGQDEQFF
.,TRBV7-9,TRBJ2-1,CASSLTGEGAYEQFF
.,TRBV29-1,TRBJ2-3,CSVEDLSESTDTQYF
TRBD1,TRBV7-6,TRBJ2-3,CASSFALQGATQYF
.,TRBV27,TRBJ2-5,CASSPTQVQETQYF
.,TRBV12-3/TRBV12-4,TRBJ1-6,CASSDASAYNSPLHF
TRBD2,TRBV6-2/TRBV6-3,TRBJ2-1,CASSYSIGLAGGYNEQFF
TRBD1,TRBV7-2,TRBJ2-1,CASSPGTGVYYNEQFF
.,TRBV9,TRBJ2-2,CASSVEISGELFF
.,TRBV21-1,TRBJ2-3,CASSKEEGLDTQYF
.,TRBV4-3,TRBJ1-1,CASSQDPYGYGTEAFF
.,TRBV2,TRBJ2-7,CASSDRTATYEQYF
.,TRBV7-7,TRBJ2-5,CASSPQQGLQETQYF
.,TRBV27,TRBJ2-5,CASSLRAGTGETQYF
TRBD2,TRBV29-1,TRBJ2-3,CSAGLGAGSSTDTQYF
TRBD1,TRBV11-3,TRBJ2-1,CASSSSGDRENEQFF
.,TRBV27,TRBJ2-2,CASTSTGELFF
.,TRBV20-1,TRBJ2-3,CSARDLGGDTQYF
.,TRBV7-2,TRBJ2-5,CASSLAGAGETQYF
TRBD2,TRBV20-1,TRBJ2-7,CSATSGSSYEQYF